This entry features one T cell receptor (beta chain) sequence. Antigen: not known. Primers included in the PCR were 60 Vbeta and 13 Jbeta primers. Generated by immunoSEQ multiplex PCR, the TCRdb table keeps only in-frame clones and is missing some. The sample gives fewer than 150,000 clones, roughly four fifths of which show up once; nearly 5% is in the top ten. The data originate from a study of cytomegalovirus exposure and HLA in healthy donors. V lost 4 bases to trimming and J lost 2 bases, with 12 bases between them. The germline V gene has CDR1 SGHVS and CDR2 FQNEAQ. The CDR3 length is 16 residues. General observations from the study: Several top significant clusters appeared, in a later analysis, to be linked to common viral pathogens. Presence/absence analyses rested on an assumption that sequencing depth was roughly uniform across donors. The records held CMV serostatus as the only immune exposure information.

The sequencing input was PBMCs. The sequence derives from a woman aged 45-65 years in good health and CMV-seronegative. V usage is TRBV7-8 and J usage is TRBJ1-6, with unresolved D. CDR3 loop: CASSSMVSTYNSPLHF. CDR3 coding DNA: TGTGCCAGCAGCTCGATGGTGAGCACCTATAATTCACCCCTCCACTTT.